This TCR beta chain was retrieved from a study of tumor-infiltrating lymphocytes in localized non-small cell lung cancer. Trimming took 4 bases from V and 2 from J; bases not matched to a gene: 11. The germline V gene has CDR1 SGHRS and CDR2 YFSETQ. This CDR3 has 17 amino acids. Method: immunoSEQ multiplex PCR; TCRdb's copy keeps in-frame clones and lacks some. The data contain about 11,000 clones, 70% to 90% of them seen just once; the ten biggest clones take up 7.8%. Regarding the study as a whole: Each assay used a separate piece of the same tissue.

Notes on this clone: Its antigen is still unknown.

The sequence was collected from a human donor with non-small cell lung cancer. The V and J genes are TRBV5-1 and TRBJ1-2, with 10 bases that match TRBD1. Material for sequencing was uninvolved lung tissue not adjacent to the tumor. CDR3: CASSPAGQGTLNYGYTF. For the CDR3, the DNA is TGCGCCAGCAGCCCAGCGGGACAGGGGACGTTAAACTATGGCTACACCTTC.